A selection of T cell receptor beta chains follows, all from one sample in a study of T cell responses to AZD1222 COVID-19 vaccine. Assay: immunoSEQ multiplex PCR; the TCRdb copy retains only in-frame clones and omits some. The repertoire holds around 88,000 clones, with approximately 89% as singletons. Sequencing was performed on peripheral blood, taken on day 0 of MenACWY control vaccination. These receptors all come from an adult in good health. Each CDR3 is given with its conserved first and last residue. D genes are given only for firm matches. Part of the rows lack a size; the others show once, few, many or a class for expanded clones.

12	TRBV5-1	TRBJ2-7	.	few	TGCGCCAGCAGCTTGGGGGAATACGAGCAGTACTTC	CASSLGEYEQYF
16	TRBV30	TRBJ2-5	TRBD2	.	TGTGCCTATGCGGGGAGAGCGGGGGGCTCCGTGTGGACCCAGTACTTC	CAYAGRAGGSVWTQYF
15	TRBV28	TRBJ1-3	.	.	TGTGCCAGCACTACCGCGAGCTACTCTGGAAACACCATATATTTT	CASTTASYSGNTIYF
16	TRBV5-1	TRBJ1-1	.	once	TGCGCCAGCAGCTTGGCCTATCGAGGGGGTGGCACTGAAGCTTTCTTT	CASSLAYRGGGTEAFF
14	TRBV19	TRBJ1-2	.	.	TGTGCCAGTAGTTTTTTAGGACAGAACTATGGCTACACCTTC	CASSFLGQNYGYTF
15	TRBV3-1/TRBV3-2	TRBJ1-2	.	.	TGTGCCAGCAGCCAAGCCGGGGGTGTAACCTATGGCTACACCTTC	CASSQAGGVTYGYTF
14	TRBV4-1	TRBJ1-3	TRBD1	few	TGCGCCAGCCAGGGACAGCGCTCTGGAAACACCATATATTTT	CASQGQRSGNTIYF
15	TRBV9	TRBJ1-3	.	.	TGTGCCAGCAGCAAACAGTACTACTCTGGAAACACCATATATTTT	CASSKQYYSGNTIYF
17	TRBV4-2	TRBJ2-7	TRBD2	.	TGTGCCAGCAGCCAAGAATTACTAGCGGGTATCACCTACGAGCAGTACTTC	CASSQELLAGITYEQYF
16	TRBV7-9	TRBJ2-6	.	.	TGTGCCAGCAGCTTACGGACAGTTTCTGGGGCCAACGTCCTGACTTTC	CASSLRTVSGANVLTF
15	TRBV3-1/TRBV3-2	TRBJ1-3	.	.	TGTGCCAGCAGCTTAGACCGAGTTTTGAGAAACACCATATATTTT	CASSLDRVLRNTIYF
16	TRBV4-3	TRBJ2-6	TRBD1	.	TGCGCCAGCAGCCACGATGGGACAGCTGGGGCCAACGTCCTGACTTTC	CASSHDGTAGANVLTF
17	TRBV18	TRBJ2-4	.	.	TGTGCCAGCTCATCGACGCAGGGGGGATTAGCCAAAAACATTCAGTACTTC	CASSSTQGGLAKNIQYF
12	TRBV14	TRBJ1-3	.	.	TGTGCCAGCAGCCCTTCTGGAAACACCATATATTTT	CASSPSGNTIYF
16	TRBV5-1	TRBJ1-4	TRBD1	many	TGCGCCAGCAGGTCGACAGGGGGCGAATCTTGGGAAAAACTGTTTTTT	CASRSTGGESWEKLFF
16	TRBV9	TRBJ1-1	.	.	TGTGCCAGCAGCCAAAGAGGGGGGGGAGATGGCACTGAAGCTTTCTTT	CASSQRGGGDGTEAFF
14	TRBV11-2	TRBJ2-5	.	.	TGTGCCAGCAGCTTAAACAGGGTGGCAGAGACCCAGTACTTC	CASSLNRVAETQYF
13	TRBV28	TRBJ1-1	.	.	TGTGCCAGCAGCCTCAGGGGTGACACTGAAGCTTTCTTT	CASSLRGDTEAFF
14	TRBV9	TRBJ1-2	.	few	TGTGCCAGCAGCGCCAGACACACGAACTATGGCTACACCTTC	CASSARHTNYGYTF
15	TRBV7-9	TRBJ2-1	TRBD2	.	TGTGCCAGCAGCGCTAGCGGGGGGCCCTACAATGAGCAGTTCTTC	CASSASGGPYNEQFF
12	TRBV28	TRBJ2-7	.	few	TGTGCCAGCAGCCCGGAGGTGAGCGAGCAGTACTTC	CASSPEVSEQYF
14	TRBV30	TRBJ1-2	TRBD1	.	TGTGCCTGGAGTGACCAGGGGGCTTTTTATGGCTACACCTTC	CAWSDQGAFYGYTF
14	TRBV7-9	TRBJ1-5	.	.	TGTGCCAGCAGCCCCTCAATTAGCAATCAGCCCCAGCATTTT	CASSPSISNQPQHF
13	TRBV12-5	TRBJ2-7	.	.	TGTGCTAGTGGTTTGGGGGGTTCCTACGAGCAGTACTTC	CASGLGGSYEQYF
14	TRBV4-1	TRBJ2-1	.	once	TGCGCCAGCAGCCCCCGAGTCGCCTACAATGAGCAGTTCTTC	CASSPRVAYNEQFF
15	TRBV2	TRBJ2-2	TRBD2	once	TGTGCCAGCACCCCGGGACTAGCGGGGGCCGGGGAGCTGTTTTTT	CASTPGLAGAGELFF
15	TRBV7-2	TRBJ2-1	TRBD2	.	TGTGCCAGCAGGAGCCAGCGGGGGACATACAATGAGCAGTTCTTC	CASRSQRGTYNEQFF
17	TRBV9	TRBJ1-6	TRBD1	.	TGTGCCAGCAGCGACTCCGGGACAGGAATGTTTAATTCACCCCTCCACTTT	CASSDSGTGMFNSPLHF
16	TRBV7-2	TRBJ1-2	.	.	TGTGCCAGCAGCTTTCAGGCGGCTGTGGGGAAGGGGGGCTACACCTTC	CASSFQAAVGKGGYTF
12	TRBV6-5	TRBJ1-1	.	.	TGTGCCAGCAGTTACCAATGGGGTGAAGCTTTCTTT	CASSYQWGEAFF
14	TRBV5-4	TRBJ2-7	.	.	TGTGCCAGCAGCATACCCCAATATCAAAACGAGCAGTACTTC	CASSIPQYQNEQYF
16	TRBV4-3	TRBJ1-2	.	.	TGCGCCAGCAGCCAAGTGTTGAGGGGAAGGGACTATGGCTACACCTTC	CASSQVLRGRDYGYTF
18	TRBV4-3	TRBJ1-2	TRBD1	once	TGCGCCAGCAGCCAAGATGGGGGACAGGGAATTATTAGCTATGGCTACACCTTC	CASSQDGGQGIISYGYTF